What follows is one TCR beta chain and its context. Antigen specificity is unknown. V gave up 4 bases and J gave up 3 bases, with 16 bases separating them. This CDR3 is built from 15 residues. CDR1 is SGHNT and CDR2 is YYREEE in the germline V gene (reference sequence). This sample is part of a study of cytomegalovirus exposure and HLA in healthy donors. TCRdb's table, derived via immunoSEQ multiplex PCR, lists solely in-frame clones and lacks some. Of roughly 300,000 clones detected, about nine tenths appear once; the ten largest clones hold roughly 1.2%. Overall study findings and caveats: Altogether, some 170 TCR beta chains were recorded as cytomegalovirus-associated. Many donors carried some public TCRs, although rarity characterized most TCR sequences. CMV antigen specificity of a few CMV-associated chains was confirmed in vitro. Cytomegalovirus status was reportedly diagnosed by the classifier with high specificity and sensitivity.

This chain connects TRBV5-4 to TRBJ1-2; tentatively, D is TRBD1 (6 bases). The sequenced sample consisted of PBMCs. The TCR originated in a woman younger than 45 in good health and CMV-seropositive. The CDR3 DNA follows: TGTGCCAGCAGCCGAGCCGGGGGGCGCGACTATGGCTACACCTTC. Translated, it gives CASSRAGGRDYGYTF.